The entry that follows covers one T cell receptor (beta chain) sequence. Its antigen is still unknown. The junction departs from the called germline gene at one end, perhaps through a read error. The data stem from a study of CD8 T cells in ankylosing spondylitis (dated by TCRdb to about 2017). With regard to the full study: To find TCR variants linked to disease, the study profiled T cell receptor beta repertoires in ankylosing spondylitis patients and healthy donors. In total, the full study cohort was made up of 108 healthy donors and roughly 27 ankylosing spondylitis patients. Peripheral blood was sampled, and synovial fluid was also collected from ankylosing spondylitis patients.

Beyond this particular receptor, the publication reports: A CD8+ phenotype was shown by the disease-linked clones, which were found at relatively low frequencies in peripheral blood. Some motif variants were previously reported in synovial fluid and blood of reactive arthritis patients, suggesting common disease-initiation mechanisms. Blood from ankylosing spondylitis patients appeared to be characterized by a TCR beta motif made up of several highly homologous amino acid variants. According to the report, matched synovial fluid samples from ankylosing spondylitis patients were significantly enriched for the disease-linked clones.

Sequencing was carried out with an Illumina HiSeq 2500. TCR beta libraries were prepared by quantitative 5'-RACE with molecular barcodes. Under the source paper's analysis protocol: Disease-linked TCR variants were identified with a new computational method built on a probabilistic model of VDJ rearrangement. TCRdb reran the public reads through fastp at Q25 and MiXCR, keeping productive beta chains. Each entry merges the rows of one CDR3 protein and shows their most common DNA and genes. The V and J calls reflect TCRdb's pipeline rather than the authors' work. The sample table holds roughly 700,000 distinct CDR3 sequences, of which around 20% were seen once. 19% of the sample rests with the top ten. This sequence originates from a male donor with ankylosing spondylitis. The specimen was blood, either unsorted or a sorted T cell fraction (not recorded which).

The nucleotide sequence reads as follows: TGTACCAGCAGTGAATTTAACGGTAACCTAGGCACTGAAGCTTTCTTT. The resulting protein is CTSSEFNGNLGTEAFF. The chain was built from TRBV2 and TRBJ1-1, with no reliable assignment of the D segment. CDR1 is given as SNHLY and CDR2 as FYNNEI, both from the germline V gene. The CDR3 covers 16 residues, taking in both the cysteine and the phenylalanine. Just CDR3 DNA is preserved here, 48 bases in frame from base 1.